The next 8 T cell receptor beta chains were all read from a single sample in a study of metastatic and nonmetastatic thyroid tumors. Patients underwent thyroid surgery, and none had received any treatment before it. TCRdb re-called clones from the PCR reads using MiXCR. The sample shows approximately 17,000 clones, roughly 23% of them seen only once. Sequenced sample: adjacent normal tissue. These receptors originate from a female donor with papillary thyroid cancer or a benign thyroid nodule (not recorded which). Some clones in this sample may be carry-over from other donors' samples.

The chain recombines TRBV7-3 with TRBJ2-3, with D possibly being TRBD2 (5 bases). From germline, CDR1 is SGHTA and CDR2 FQGTGA. V lost 0 bases, J lost 3 bases, and 10 bases lay in between. The CDR3 sequence is 15 residues long. CDR3 sequence (DNA): TGTGCCAGCAGCTTAACCGTGGGAGCAACAGATACGCAGTATTTT. Protein: CASSLTVGATDTQYF.

This chain joins TRBV20-1 and TRBJ2-1; 8 bases line up with TRBD2. The CDR3 loop spans 13 amino acids. Germline V gene data show CDR1 as DFQATT and CDR2 as SNEGSKA (reference sequence). V trimming: 7 bases; J trimming: 7 bases; junction bases outside the gene matches: 9. In nucleotides, the CDR3 is TGCAGTGTGCTAGCGGGCGCCCCAAATGAGCAGTTCTTC. Protein sequence: CSVLAGAPNEQFF.

This clone was detected a few times. Here the CDR3 DNA reads TGTGCCAGCAGCCTAGGACAGGGTGGGGCCAACGTCCTGACTTTC. Its protein is CASSLGQGGANVLTF. The chain joins TRBV2 to TRBJ2-6; 8 bases match TRBD1. The ends lost 6 bases at V and 3 bases at J; junction bases unmatched: 4. There are 15 residues in the CDR3. Germline values: CDR1 SNHLY, CDR2 FYNNEI.

V usage is TRBV20-1 and J usage is TRBJ1-1; TRBD1 is a possible D gene (6 bases). Germline V gene lookup returns CDR1 DFQATT and CDR2 SNEGSKA (reference sequence). The germline V and J ends were trimmed by 3 bases and 6 bases, with 17 bases remaining between them. CDR3 length: 14 residues. CDR3 sequence: CSASRQVVEAEAFF. As DNA, the CDR3 is TGCAGTGCTAGCAGACAGGTAGTAGAGGCTGAAGCTTTCTTT.

V is TRBV20-1 and J is TRBJ2-7, with D hard to call. Germline-derived CDR1 and CDR2 are DFQATT and SNEGSKA (reference sequence). There are 13 residues in the CDR3. The V end lost 6 bases, the J end lost 3 bases, and 15 bases lay between the germline ends. Here the CDR3 reads CSAGKTLIYEQYF. Here the CDR3 DNA reads TGCAGTGCCGGCAAGACCCTGATCTACGAGCAGTACTTC.

The chain has TRBV5-1 and TRBJ1-1, with 8 bases identical to TRBD1. The CDR3 length is 15 residues. Germline assignment: CDR1 SGHRS and CDR2 YFSETQ. The J segment lost 5 bases and the V segment lost 0 bases, leaving 6 bases of the junction unmatched. CDR3 in DNA: TGCGCCAGCAGCTTGGGTGCCAGGGGGCCAACTGAAGCTTTCTTT. Translation gives CASSLGARGPTEAFF.

The V call is TRBV10-3, the J call TRBJ2-7, with D perhaps matching TRBD1 (5 bases). Per the germline V gene, CDR1 is ENHRY and CDR2 is SYGVKD. The CDR3 extends over 12 amino acids. Trimming stripped 2 bases from V and 7 bases from J, with 9 bases between. CDR3 coding DNA: TGTGCCATCAGTGAGACAGGTCAGGAGCAGTACTTC. Protein product: CAISETGQEQYF.

This clone was found a few times. This chain links TRBV6-6 with TRBJ2-7; 7 bases line up with TRBD1. The CDR3 has 14 residues. CDR1 is MNHNY and CDR2 is SVGAGI in the germline V gene (reference sequence). The ends lost 2 bases at V and 1 base at J; junction bases unmatched: 2. The CDR3 loop is CASSYGDSSYEQYF. The CDR3 nucleotides are TGTGCCAGCAGTTACGGGGACAGTTCCTACGAGCAGTACTTC.